This passage covers 10 T cell receptor beta chains from one sample sequenced in a study of T cells in Graves' hyperthyroidism and ophthalmopathy. TCR beta CDR3 sequences were amplified from RNA transcripts. In the first-round RT-PCR of the TCR CDR3, the HTBI primer set was used. TCRdb analysed the multiplex PCR reads with MiXCR anew, one entry per CDR3 protein. The table shows 500,000 to 600,000 distinct CDR3 sequences, with 20% occurring only once. Sequencing was carried out using blood. The receptors originated from a man aged 40-49 years with Graves' ophthalmopathy.

There are a few counts of this clonotype. The chain is built from TRBV20-1 and TRBJ2-1; no clear D gene. This CDR3 spans 11 amino acids. CDR1 and CDR2 (germline): DFQATT, SNEGSKA (reference sequence). The germline V and J ends were trimmed by 6 bases and 8 bases, with 11 bases remaining between them. The CDR3 nucleotides are TGCAGTGCCGACCTTAGGGATGAGCAGTTCTTC. It codes for CSADLRDEQFF.

This clonotype showed up just a few times. Relative to the germline gene, one junction end is altered; a read error may explain this. V and J are TRBV5-1 and TRBJ1-6; no reliable D call. The CDR3 totals 12 residues. Germline V gene data show CDR1 as SGHRS and CDR2 as YFSETQ. This CDR3 reads CASSSNNPPLHF. CDR3 in DNA: TGCGCCAGCAGCTCCAATAATCCACCCCTCCACTTT.

This clonotype was detected a few times. The chain combines TRBV28 with TRBJ1-5; no definite D call. The CDR3 is made up of 17 amino acids. CDR1 is MDHEN, CDR2 SYDVKM, per germline. The ends were cut back, 5 bases at V and 0 bases at J, with 17 bases in the middle. The CDR3 DNA sequence: TGTGCCAGCAGTCCCCGGGCAGCACAATATAGCAATCAGCCCCAGCATTTT. Translating it yields CASSPRAAQYSNQPQHF.

The sample holds many counts of this clonotype. The chain carries TRBV16 and TRBJ1-1, with 7 nucleotides matching TRBD1. Trimming took 6 bases from V and 5 from J; bases not matched to a gene: 12. CDR1 KGHSY and CDR2 FQNENV come from the germline V gene. This CDR3 comprises 15 residues. CDR3 in amino acids: CASSLPGGAGTEAFF. The CDR3 coding sequence is TGTGCCAGCAGTCTTCCAGGGGGAGCTGGGACTGAAGCTTTCTTT.

This clonotype came up once. The chain carries TRBV12-3 or TRBV12-4 and TRBJ2-5; 8 bases agree with TRBD2. This CDR3 comprises 17 residues. The V and J ends lost 2 bases and 6 bases, in that order; junction bases with no gene match: 14. The CDR3 region has the DNA TGTGCCAGCAGTTTATGGCGGGGGGCCCCCCAGGGGCAGACCCAGTACTTC. Translated, it gives CASSLWRGAPQGQTQYF.

This clonotype was picked up many times. The chain employs TRBV18 and TRBJ2-3; TRBD1 or TRBD2 may be the D gene (5 bases each). The germline V gene has CDR1 KGHSH and CDR2 LQKENI. V lost 3 bases and J lost 1, with 17 bases in between. This CDR3 has 17 amino acids. CDR3 region: CASSPSMTAGGTDTQYF. The CDR3 nucleotides read TGTGCCAGCTCACCCTCCATGACAGCCGGGGGCACAGATACGCAGTATTTT.

The V gene is TRBV5-5, the J gene TRBJ1-3; no clear D. V was shortened by 0 bases and J by 3 bases, with 10 bases between the two germline ends. CDR3 length equals 15 residues. In germline, CDR1 is SGHKS, CDR2 YYEKEE (reference sequence). The chain's CDR3 is CASSLVGEGGNTIYF. The CDR3 DNA reads TGTGCCAGCAGCTTGGTCGGGGAAGGTGGAAACACCATATATTTT.

V usage is TRBV12-3 or TRBV12-4 and J usage is TRBJ2-3; D is uncertain. CDR3 length: 14 residues. V lost 4 bases and J lost 0, with 8 bases in between. The CDR3: CASSSVASTDTQYF. The CDR3 region has the DNA TGTGCCAGCAGTTCCGTGGCCAGCACAGATACGCAGTATTTT.

This clonotype has at least ten counts. This chain links TRBV7-2 with TRBJ2-1, with TRBD2 matching 13 bases. Germline CDR1 is SGHTA and CDR2 is FQGNSA. V gave up 5 bases and J gave up 7 bases; unmatched junction bases: 11. This CDR3 is 17 amino acids long. The CDR3 DNA is TGTGCCAGCAGCCGGAAGGCCAGGACTAGCGGGGGTAATGAGCAGTTCTTC. It specifies CASSRKARTSGGNEQFF.

This clonotype has a handful of counts. The V call is TRBV14, the J call TRBJ2-1; 10 bases agree with TRBD2. Germline values: CDR1 SGHDN, CDR2 FVKESK. The CDR3 sequence is 15 residues long. V lost 0 bases, J lost 9 bases, and 5 bases stayed unmatched. The CDR3 loop reads CASSQELAGFSEQFF. As DNA, the CDR3 is TGTGCCAGCAGCCAAGAACTAGCGGGGTTCAGTGAGCAGTTCTTC.